Sequencing of this T cell receptor beta chain was carried out in a study of T cells in Graves' hyperthyroidism and ophthalmopathy. Germline values: CDR1 SGHTA, CDR2 FQGTGA. J was trimmed by 5 bases and V by 5 bases; bases with no gene match: 12. The CDR3 runs to 17 residues. What was amplified from RNA transcripts were TCR beta CDR3 regions. The HTBI primer set drove a first-round RT-PCR of the TCR CDR3. TCRdb redid the calling of the multiplex PCR reads with MiXCR, one entry per CDR3 protein. The sample lists fewer than 650,000 distinct CDR3 sequences; 46% were seen once. This clonotype appeared a few times.

The clonotype was recovered from an adult woman with Graves' disease, either hyperthyroidism or ophthalmopathy (not recorded which). The chain uses TRBV7-3 and TRBJ2-2; 9 bases agree with TRBD1. The specimen was peripheral blood or thyroid tissue (not recorded which). The CDR3 sequence is CASSPGATGGNTGELFF. The CDR3 bases are TGTGCCAGCAGCCCGGGGGCCACAGGGGGCAATACCGGGGAGCTGTTTTTT. Full variable domain (remainder filled in from reference TRBV7-3 and TRBJ2-2): GAGVSQTPSNKVTEKGKYVELRCDPISGHTALYWYRQSLGQGPEFLIYFQGTGAADDSGLPNDRFFAVRPEGSVSTLKIQRTERGDSAVYLCASSPGATGGNTGELFFGEGSRLTVL.